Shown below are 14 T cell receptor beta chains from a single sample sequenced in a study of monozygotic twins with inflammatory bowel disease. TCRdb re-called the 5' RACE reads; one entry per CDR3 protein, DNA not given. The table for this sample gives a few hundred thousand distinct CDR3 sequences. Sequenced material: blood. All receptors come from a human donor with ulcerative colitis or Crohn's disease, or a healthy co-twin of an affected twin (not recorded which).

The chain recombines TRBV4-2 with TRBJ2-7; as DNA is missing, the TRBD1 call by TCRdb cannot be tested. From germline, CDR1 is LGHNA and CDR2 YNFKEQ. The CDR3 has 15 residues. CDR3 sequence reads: CASSLDRGPSYEQYF.

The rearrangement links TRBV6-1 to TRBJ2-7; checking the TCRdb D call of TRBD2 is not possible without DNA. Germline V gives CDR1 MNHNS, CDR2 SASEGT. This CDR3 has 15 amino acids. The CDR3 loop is CASSVPADLPYEQYF.

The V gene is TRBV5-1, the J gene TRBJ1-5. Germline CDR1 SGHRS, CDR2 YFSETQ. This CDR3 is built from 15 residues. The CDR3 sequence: CASSLTGQGNQPQHF.

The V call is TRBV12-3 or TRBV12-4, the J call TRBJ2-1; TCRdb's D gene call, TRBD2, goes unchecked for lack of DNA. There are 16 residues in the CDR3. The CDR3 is CASSHRSGTSGVKQFF.

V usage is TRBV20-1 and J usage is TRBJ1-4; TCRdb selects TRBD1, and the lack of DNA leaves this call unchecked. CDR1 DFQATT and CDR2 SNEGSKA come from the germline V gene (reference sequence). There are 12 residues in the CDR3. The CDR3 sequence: CSGQGGGEKLFF.

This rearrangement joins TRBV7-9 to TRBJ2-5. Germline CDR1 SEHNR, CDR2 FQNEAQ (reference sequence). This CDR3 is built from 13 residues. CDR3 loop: CASRSTMQETQYF. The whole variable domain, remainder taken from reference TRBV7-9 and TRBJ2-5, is DTGVSQNPRHKITKRGQNVTFRCDPISEHNRLYWYRQTLGQGPEFLTYFQNEAQLEKSRLLSDRFSAERPKGSFSTLEIQRTEQGDSAMYLCASRSTMQETQYFGPGTRLLVL.

The CDR3 sequence is CASRYITGGSGYTF. This sequence joins TRBV5-1 and TRBJ1-2; TCRdb outputs TRBD1, but without DNA this stays unchecked. Germline CDR1 is SGHRS and CDR2 is YFSETQ. The CDR3 loop spans 14 amino acids.

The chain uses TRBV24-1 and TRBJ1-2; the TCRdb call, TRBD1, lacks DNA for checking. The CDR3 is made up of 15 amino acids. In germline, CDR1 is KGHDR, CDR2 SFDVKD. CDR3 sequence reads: CATSDSGQGSYGYTF.

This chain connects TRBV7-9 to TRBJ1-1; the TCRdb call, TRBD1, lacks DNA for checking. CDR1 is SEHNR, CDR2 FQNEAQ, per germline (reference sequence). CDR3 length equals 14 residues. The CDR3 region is CASSLGTAAIRAFF.

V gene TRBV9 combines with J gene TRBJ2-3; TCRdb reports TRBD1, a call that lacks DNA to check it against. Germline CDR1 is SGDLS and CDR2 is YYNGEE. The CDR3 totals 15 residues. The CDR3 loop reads CASSVAGGSTDTQYF.

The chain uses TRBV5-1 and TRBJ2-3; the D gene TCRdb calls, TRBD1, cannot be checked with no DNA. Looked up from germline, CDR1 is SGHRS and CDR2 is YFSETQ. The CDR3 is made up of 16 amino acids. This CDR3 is CASSLALGGGTDTQYF.

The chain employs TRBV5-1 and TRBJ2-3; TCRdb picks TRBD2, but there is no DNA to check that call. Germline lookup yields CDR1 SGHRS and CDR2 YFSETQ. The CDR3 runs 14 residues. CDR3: CASSGGLVPGTQYF.

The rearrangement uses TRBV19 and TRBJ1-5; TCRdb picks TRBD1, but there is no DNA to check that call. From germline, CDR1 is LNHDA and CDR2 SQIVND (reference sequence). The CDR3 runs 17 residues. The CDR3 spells CASSRSGQGHSNQPQHF.

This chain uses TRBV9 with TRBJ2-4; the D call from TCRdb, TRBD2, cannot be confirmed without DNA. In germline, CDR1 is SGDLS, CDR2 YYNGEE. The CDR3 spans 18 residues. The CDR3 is CASSAPTERPSAKNIQYF.